Below are 21 T cell receptor beta chains sequenced from a single sample in a study of cytomegalovirus exposure and HLA in healthy donors. The repertoire was sequenced with immunoSEQ multiplex PCR; TCRdb's copy has only in-frame clones and lacks some. The sample lists tens of thousands of clones, 94% seen once, with about 1.6% in the top ten. The sequenced sample was PBMCs. These receptors all stem from a man younger than 30 in good health and CMV-seropositive.

This clone was seen only a few times. The chain carries TRBV7-2 and TRBJ2-1, with TRBD2 as a possible D gene (6 bases). Trimming took off 5 bases at V and 9 bases at J, with 11 bases between the two ends. CDR1 is SGHTA, CDR2 FQGNSA, per germline. The length of the CDR3 is 12 residues. The CDR3 is CASSQLATEQFF. CDR3 coding DNA: TGTGCCAGCAGCCAACTAGCTACTGAGCAGTTCTTC. Looking up the rest from reference TRBV7-2 and TRBJ2-1 gives the full variable domain: GAGVSQSPSNKVTEKGKDVELRCDPISGHTALYWYRQSLGQGLEFLIYFQGNSAPDKSGLPSDRFSAERTGGSVSTLTIQRTQQEDSAVYLCASSQLATEQFFGPGTRLTVL.

The CDR3 DNA sequence: TGTGCCAGCAGCGCCGGGACAGGGTTGACTGAAGCTTTCTTT. It is translated as CASSAGTGLTEAFF. V is TRBV9 and J is TRBJ1-1, with TRBD1 matching over 9 bases. From germline, CDR1 is SGDLS and CDR2 YYNGEE. J gave up 5 bases and V 3 bases, and 5 bases lay outside the gene matches. The CDR3 sequence is 14 residues long.

The chain carries TRBV28 and TRBJ1-4; 7 nucleotides align to TRBD1. The germline V gene has CDR1 MDHEN and CDR2 SYDVKM. This CDR3 comprises 14 residues. The ends lost 6 bases at V and 8 bases at J; junction bases unmatched: 9. CDR3: CASSSGGLEEKLFF. The CDR3 DNA reads as TGTGCCAGCAGCTCAGGGGGATTGGAAGAAAAACTGTTTTTT. The entire variable domain, with the rest obtained from reference TRBV28 and TRBJ1-4, is as follows: DVKVTQSSRYLVKRTGEKVFLECVQDMDHENMFWYRQDPGLGLRLIYFSYDVKMKEKGDIPEGYSVSREKKERFSLILESASTNQTSMYLCASSSGGLEEKLFFGSGTQLSVL.

This clone was observed a few times. The chain is built from TRBV6-1 and TRBJ2-1, with 7 bases fitting TRBD2. Looked up from germline, CDR1 is MNHNS and CDR2 is SASEGT. Trimming removed 2 bases from V and 6 bases from J; junction bases left unmatched: 7. This CDR3 has 15 amino acids. The CDR3, as DNA: TGTGCCAGCAGTGAACTGGGCGGGAGTCCCAATGAGCAGTTCTTC. Translation: CASSELGGSPNEQFF.

The chain couples TRBV6-1 to TRBJ1-4; 8 positions match TRBD1. The V gene's germline CDR1 is MNHNS and CDR2 SASEGT. Trimming removed 3 bases from V and 4 bases from J; junction bases left unmatched: 1. CDR3 length: 14 amino acids. This CDR3 reads CASSDTGGNEKLFF. For the CDR3, the DNA is TGTGCCAGCAGTGATACAGGGGGTAATGAAAAACTGTTTTTT.

The rearrangement joins TRBV21-1 to TRBJ1-5. TRBV21-1 has pseudogene status. The CDR3 is 17 amino acids. CDR3 DNA sequence: TGTGCCAGCAGCACGTGGGAGGGGCAGGGGCGCAATCAGCCCCAGCATTTT. It translates to CASSTWEGQGRNQPQHF.

This clone was seen a few times. The V gene is TRBV28, the J gene TRBJ2-1; 7 bases fit TRBD2. The germline V gene has CDR1 MDHEN and CDR2 SYDVKM. Losses at the gene ends were 3 bases for V and 3 bases for J; bases not matched to a gene: 5. CDR3 length equals 15 residues. For the CDR3, the DNA is TGTGCCAGCAGTTTCGGGGGGACTAACTACAATGAGCAGTTCTTC. Amino acids: CASSFGGTNYNEQFF.

V and J are TRBV13 and TRBJ2-7; TRBD2 matches 8 bases. With 5 bases clipped from V and 7 bases from J, the junction kept 7 bases outside the gene matches. In germline, CDR1 is PRHDT, CDR2 FYEKMQ (reference sequence). This CDR3 contains 13 residues. The CDR3 DNA follows: TGTGCCAGCAGCCTAAGCGGGGGTGGGGAGCAGTACTTC. This gives the protein CASSLSGGGEQYF.

This clone was seen once. The rearrangement links TRBV28 to TRBJ1-5; 7 positions agree with TRBD1. CDR1 is MDHEN, CDR2 SYDVKM, per germline. CDR3 length equals 14 residues. Losses at the gene ends were 5 bases for V and 1 base for J; bases not matched to a gene: 2. The CDR3 protein is CASSDRASNQPQHF. The CDR3 DNA sequence: TGTGCCAGCAGTGACAGGGCAAGCAATCAGCCCCAGCATTTT. Using reference TRBV28 and TRBJ1-5 for the parts outside the CDR3, the full variable domain is DVKVTQSSRYLVKRTGEKVFLECVQDMDHENMFWYRQDPGLGLRLIYFSYDVKMKEKGDIPEGYSVSREKKERFSLILESASTNQTSMYLCASSDRASNQPQHFGDGTRLSIL.

CDR3: CAWSVAGEAFF. The CDR3 region has the DNA TGTGCCTGGAGTGTTGCGGGTGAAGCTTTCTTT. The chain links TRBV30 to TRBJ1-1; D is undetermined. The germline V gene has CDR1 GTSNPN and CDR2 SVGIG (reference sequence). The CDR3 length is 11 residues. The V end was cut by 0 bases, the J end by 7 bases, with 6 bases between.

The chain combines TRBV5-5 with TRBJ2-7, with 9 bases lining up with TRBD1. There are 14 residues in the CDR3. With 4 bases clipped from V and 5 bases from J, the junction kept 7 bases outside the gene matches. Per the germline V gene, CDR1 is SGHKS and CDR2 is YYEKEE (reference sequence). CDR3 coding DNA: TGTGCCAGCAGCAGGCAAGGGACAGGGAACGAGCAGTACTTC. This encodes CASSRQGTGNEQYF.

The V gene is TRBV30, the J gene TRBJ1-2, with 8 nucleotides matching TRBD1. V dropped 2 bases and J dropped 3; count of bases not matched to a gene: 14. This CDR3 comprises 17 residues. The germline CDR1 and CDR2 sequences are GTSNPN and SVGIG (reference sequence). The CDR3 DNA reads TGTGCCTGGAGTCAGTGGGCAGGGGGCAGAGATTACTATGGCTACACCTTC. Encoded protein: CAWSQWAGGRDYYGYTF.

This chain joins TRBV30 and TRBJ2-7, with 13 bases fitting TRBD2. This CDR3 has 17 residues. V was clipped by 1 base and J by 7 bases; unmatched bases: 13. Germline CDR1 is GTSNPN and CDR2 is SVGIG (reference sequence). Here the CDR3 DNA reads TGTGCCTGGAGTGGACAGGGGACTAGCGGGACTCCTACGGAGCAGTACTTC. Amino acid sequence: CAWSGQGTSGTPTEQYF.

The J gene is TRBJ2-3, the V gene TRBV28; 7 nucleotides line up with TRBD1. Germline V gene sequence: CDR1 MDHEN, CDR2 SYDVKM. V was clipped by 5 bases and J by 2 bases; unmatched bases: 7. The CDR3 covers 15 residues. The CDR3 sequence: CASSPLGTATDTQYF. The CDR3 nucleotides read TGTGCCAGCAGTCCACTGGGGACAGCCACAGATACGCAGTATTTT.

The J gene is TRBJ2-6, the V gene TRBV7-3; 7 bases are a match to TRBD1. Germline CDR1 and CDR2: SGHTA and FQGTGA. The CDR3 loop spans 15 amino acids. The J segment lost 3 bases and the V segment lost 4 bases, leaving 3 bases of the junction unmatched. Here the CDR3 reads CASSSRTGGANVLTF. CDR3 nucleotide sequence: TGTGCCAGCAGCTCACGGACAGGTGGGGCCAACGTCCTGACTTTC. The whole variable domain, remainder taken from reference TRBV7-3 and TRBJ2-6, is GAGVSQTPSNKVTEKGKYVELRCDPISGHTALYWYRQSLGQGPEFLIYFQGTGAADDSGLPNDRFFAVRPEGSVSTLKIQRTERGDSAVYLCASSSRTGGANVLTFGAGSRLTVL.

The chain carries TRBV11-3 and TRBJ2-1; 9 bases map to TRBD1. The CDR3 is made up of 16 amino acids. Unmatched junction bases numbered 11, after V lost 4 bases and J lost 7 bases. Germline V lookup: CDR1 SGHNT, CDR2 YENEEA. Written as DNA, the CDR3 is TGTGCCAGCAGCTCCTATGGTACAGGGGGCCAGAATGAGCAGTTCTTC. This codes for CASSSYGTGGQNEQFF.

The chain joins TRBV28 to TRBJ2-3, with D perhaps TRBD1 (5 bases). CDR3 length: 14 residues. Between the trimmed V and J ends, which lost 5 bases and 3 bases, there was a span of 12 bases. CDR1 is MDHEN, CDR2 SYDVKM, per germline. CDR3 protein: CASSATGWTDTQYF. The CDR3 nucleotides are TGTGCCAGCAGTGCTACAGGCTGGACAGATACGCAGTATTTT.

This chain connects TRBV14 to TRBJ2-7; TRBD2 matches 9 bases. The CDR3 is 14 residues long. J gave up 6 bases and V 4 bases, and 7 bases lay outside the gene matches. The germline gives CDR1 SGHDN, CDR2 FVKESK. The CDR3 bases are TGTGCCAGCAGCCGGACTAGCGCCAGAGGCGAGCAGTACTTC. The encoded protein is CASSRTSARGEQYF. Filled out from reference TRBV14 and TRBJ2-7, the complete variable domain reads EAGVTQFPSHSVIEKGQTVTLRCDPISGHDNLYWYRRVMGKEIKFLLHFVKESKQDESGMPNNRFLAERTGGTYSTLKVQPAELEDSGVYFCASSRTSARGEQYFGPGTRLTVT.

This clone turned up a few times. J is TRBJ2-3 and V is TRBV4-2; weak D call: TRBD2 (7 bases). Germline V gene data show CDR1 as LGHNA and CDR2 as YNFKEQ. There are 16 residues in the CDR3. With 0 bases removed from V and 5 bases from J, the gap between germline ends came to 15 bases. CDR3 nucleotide sequence: TGTGCCAGCAGCCAAGAAGGGGGGAGGGCCGGAGATACGCAGTATTTT. It encodes CASSQEGGRAGDTQYF.

The V call is TRBV7-9, the J call TRBJ1-1; D is uncertain. Germline V gene data show CDR1 as SEHNR and CDR2 as FQNEAQ (reference sequence). The CDR3 covers 17 residues. V was clipped by 6 bases and J by 5 bases, with 25 bases between them. CDR3 amino acids: CASRKLSPSSNETEAFF. CDR3 nucleotide sequence: TGTGCCAGCAGAAAGCTTAGCCCGTCTTCCAATGAGACTGAAGCTTTCTTT.

V usage is TRBV15 and J usage is TRBJ1-3; no clear D gene. The V end was cut by 3 bases, the J end by 2 bases, with 11 bases between. The CDR3 has 15 amino acids. The germline CDR1 and CDR2 sequences are LNHNV and YYDKDF (reference sequence). CDR3 bases: TGTGCCACCAGCAGGGCCTCTTGGCCTGGAAACACCATATATTTT. Protein: CATSRASWPGNTIYF.